The source of this T cell receptor (beta chain) is a study of PD-1 blockade in classical Hodgkin lymphoma. Turning to the study itself: Patients were treated with nivolumab at 3 mg/kg, and this was given intravenously every 2 weeks.

Regarding this clone: Its matching antigen is unknown.

Only in-frame clones appear in the TCRdb table, and some are missing; sequencing was by immunoSEQ multiplex PCR. The repertoire consists of around 53,000 clones, with around 76% occurring once and the leading ten covering less than 15%. General study points: Repertoire differences lack defined causes, possibly disease activity or prior therapy. Complete responders showed a baseline diversity that resembled the diversity of newly diagnosed patients. Lower baseline TCR diversity was reported for newly diagnosed patients than for healthy donors.

As to time point: cycle 4 day 1 (C4D1), after 5 to 7 weeks of nivolumab. Each patient experienced a relapse that followed autologous stem cell transplantation, and brentuximab vedotin exposure varied. Germline CDR1 MNHEY, CDR2 SVGAGI. The V end was cut by 0 bases, the J end by 3 bases, with 8 bases between. The CDR3 has 14 amino acids. J is TRBJ1-2 and V is TRBV6-5, with D uncertain. This clonotype was obtained from a human donor with classical Hodgkin lymphoma. This material consisted of peripheral blood mononuclear cells (PBMCs), taken before the fourth cycle of nivolumab. The CDR3 nucleotides read TGTGCCAGCAGTTACTCAGCGGCTTACTATGGCTACACCTTC. Encoded protein: CASSYSAAYYGYTF.